A selection of T cell receptor beta chains follows, all from one sample in a study of T cells expressing NK-cell markers. Each CDR3 protein gets one entry in TCRdb, which reprocessed the 5' RACE reads and gives no DNA. Its listing shows around 380,000 distinct CDR3 sequences. What was sequenced was blood T cells: a sorted CD56 or NKG2C T cell subset, CD4+ or CD8+ T cells, or bulk PBMC T cells (not recorded which). Receptors originate from a woman between 45 and 60 years old in good health. Both conserved end residues are part of each CDR3.

j_gene | v_gene | CDR3aa
TRBJ2-3 | TRBV7-9 | CASSFEQGTDTQYF
TRBJ1-4 | TRBV12-3/TRBV12-4 | CASSPLGQGAEKLFF
TRBJ2-1 | TRBV5-1 | CASSVTSGSVNEQFF
TRBJ1-5 | TRBV4-1 | CASARAQSNQPQHF
TRBJ2-2 | TRBV4-2 | CASSQDPLAGGPGNTGELFF
TRBJ1-2 | TRBV7-9 | CASSLWTGGFNGYTF
TRBJ2-2 | TRBV20-1 | CSAPSGLAGGELFF
TRBJ1-5 | TRBV4-1 | CASSITRENQPQHF
TRBJ2-7 | TRBV25-1 | CASSGGVGYEQYF
TRBJ2-1 | TRBV4-1 | CASSQLAGVLNEQFF
TRBJ1-5 | TRBV7-8 | CASSLVGVNQPQHF
TRBJ2-1 | TRBV6-5 | CASSYSSAGGYNEQFF
TRBJ2-7 | TRBV12-3/TRBV12-4 | CASRGLAGGEQYF
TRBJ2-3 | TRBV4-2 | CASSQENAGQGRTDTQYF
TRBJ2-5 | TRBV20-1 | CSAYYAWSRIRKTQYF
TRBJ2-1 | TRBV7-2 | CASSSNWGGEQFF
TRBJ1-2 | TRBV29-1 | CSVEGQGAGGYTF
TRBJ2-3 | TRBV20-1 | CSAPRGDTQYF
TRBJ1-4 | TRBV15 | CATSRVDEKLFF
TRBJ2-3 | TRBV29-1 | CSVDTWDRGSDTQYF
TRBJ2-1 | TRBV6-1 | CASSLLTSGRYNEQFF
TRBJ2-7 | TRBV20-1 | CSASGQGAYEQYF
TRBJ2-6 | TRBV12-3/TRBV12-4 | CASSLGSHPGGANVLTF
TRBJ2-3 | TRBV20-1 | CSAVPDGAAQYF
TRBJ2-1 | TRBV12-3/TRBV12-4 | CASSYGDRGRIDEQFF
TRBJ1-1 | TRBV12-3/TRBV12-4 | CASSLRGWGTEAFF
TRBJ2-2 | TRBV6-5 | CAVRQNTGELFF